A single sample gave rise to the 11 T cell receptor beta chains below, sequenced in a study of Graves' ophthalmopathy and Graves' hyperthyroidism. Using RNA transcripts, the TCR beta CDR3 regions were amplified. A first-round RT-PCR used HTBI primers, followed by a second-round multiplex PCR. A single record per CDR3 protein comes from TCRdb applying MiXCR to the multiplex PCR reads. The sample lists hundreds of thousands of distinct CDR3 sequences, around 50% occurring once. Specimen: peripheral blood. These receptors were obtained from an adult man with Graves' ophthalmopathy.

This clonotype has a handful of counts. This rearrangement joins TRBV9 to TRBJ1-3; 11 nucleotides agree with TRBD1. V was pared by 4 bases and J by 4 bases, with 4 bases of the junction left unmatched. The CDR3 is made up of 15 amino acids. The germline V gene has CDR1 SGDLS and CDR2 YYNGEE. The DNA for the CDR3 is TGTGCCAGCAGCCAGGGACAGGGGGGAGGAAACACCATATATTTT. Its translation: CASSQGQGGGNTIYF.

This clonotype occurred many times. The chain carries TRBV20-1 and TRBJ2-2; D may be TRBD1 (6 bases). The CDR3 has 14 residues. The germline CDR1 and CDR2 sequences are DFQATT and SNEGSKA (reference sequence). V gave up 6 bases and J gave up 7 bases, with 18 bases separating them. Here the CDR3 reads CSAPNRERIGELFF. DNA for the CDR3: TGCAGTGCGCCCAACAGGGAGAGAATCGGGGAGCTGTTTTTT.

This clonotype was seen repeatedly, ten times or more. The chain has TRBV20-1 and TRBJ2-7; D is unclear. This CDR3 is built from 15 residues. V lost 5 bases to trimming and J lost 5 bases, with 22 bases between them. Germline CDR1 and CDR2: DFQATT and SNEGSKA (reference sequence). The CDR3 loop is CSAAGGGTMSDEQYF. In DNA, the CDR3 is TGCAGTGCTGCCGGCGGCGGAACCATGTCGGACGAGCAGTACTTC.

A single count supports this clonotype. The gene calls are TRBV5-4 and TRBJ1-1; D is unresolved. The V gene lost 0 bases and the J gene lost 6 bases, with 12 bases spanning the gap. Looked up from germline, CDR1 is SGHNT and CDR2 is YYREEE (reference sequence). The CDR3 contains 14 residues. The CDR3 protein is CASSLGPSSSEAFF. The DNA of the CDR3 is TGTGCCAGCAGCTTGGGACCATCAAGCTCTGAAGCTTTCTTT. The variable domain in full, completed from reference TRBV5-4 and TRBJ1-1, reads ETGVTQSPTHLIKTRGQQVTLRCSSQSGHNTVSWYQQALGQGPQFIFQYYREEENGRGNFPPRFSGLQFPNYSSELNVNALELDDSALYLCASSLGPSSSEAFFGQGTRLTVV.

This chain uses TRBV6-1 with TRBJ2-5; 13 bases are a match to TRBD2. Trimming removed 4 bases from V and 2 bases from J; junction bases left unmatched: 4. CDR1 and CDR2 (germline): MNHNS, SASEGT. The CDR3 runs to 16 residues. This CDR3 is CASSAGLAGWQETQYF. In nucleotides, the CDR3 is TGTGCCAGCAGTGCGGGACTAGCGGGATGGCAAGAGACCCAGTACTTC.

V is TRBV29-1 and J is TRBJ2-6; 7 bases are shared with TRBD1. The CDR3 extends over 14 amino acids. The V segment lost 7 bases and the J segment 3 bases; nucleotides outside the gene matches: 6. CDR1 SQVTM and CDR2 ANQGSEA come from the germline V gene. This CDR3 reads CSAETGYGANVLTF. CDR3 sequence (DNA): TGCAGCGCCGAGACAGGGTATGGGGCCAACGTCCTGACTTTC.

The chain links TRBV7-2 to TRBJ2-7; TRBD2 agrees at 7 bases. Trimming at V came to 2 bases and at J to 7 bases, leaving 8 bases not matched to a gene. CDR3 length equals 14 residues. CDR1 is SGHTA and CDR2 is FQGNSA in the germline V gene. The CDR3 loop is CASSLLADLGEQYF. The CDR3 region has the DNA TGTGCCAGCAGCTTACTAGCGGACTTGGGGGAGCAGTACTTC. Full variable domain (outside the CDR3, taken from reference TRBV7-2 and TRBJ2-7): GAGVSQSPSNKVTEKGKDVELRCDPISGHTALYWYRQSLGQGLEFLIYFQGNSAPDKSGLPSDRFSAERTGGSVSTLTIQRTQQEDSAVYLCASSLLADLGEQYFGPGTRLTVT.

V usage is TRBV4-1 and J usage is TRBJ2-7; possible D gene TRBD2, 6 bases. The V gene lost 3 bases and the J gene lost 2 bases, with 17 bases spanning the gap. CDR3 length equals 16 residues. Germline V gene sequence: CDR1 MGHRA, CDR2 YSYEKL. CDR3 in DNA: TGCGCCAGCAGCCACGATAAGCGCGGGAACGCCTACGAGCAGTACTTC. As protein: CASSHDKRGNAYEQYF.

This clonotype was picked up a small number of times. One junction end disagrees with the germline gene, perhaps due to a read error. The DNA for the CDR3 is TGTGCCAGCAGCTTAGCGGGAGTGGACACCGGGGAGCTGTTTTTT. This encodes CASSLAGVDTGELFF. V is TRBV12-3 or TRBV12-4 and J is TRBJ2-2, with TRBD2 matching over 9 bases. The CDR3 has 15 amino acids.

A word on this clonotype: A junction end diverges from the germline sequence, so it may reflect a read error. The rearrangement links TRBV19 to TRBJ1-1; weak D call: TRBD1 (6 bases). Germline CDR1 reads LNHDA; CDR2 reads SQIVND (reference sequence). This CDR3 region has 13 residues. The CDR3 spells CASRRTASTEAFF. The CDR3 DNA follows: TGTGCAAGTAGGAGGACAGCGAGCACTGAAGCTTTCTTT.

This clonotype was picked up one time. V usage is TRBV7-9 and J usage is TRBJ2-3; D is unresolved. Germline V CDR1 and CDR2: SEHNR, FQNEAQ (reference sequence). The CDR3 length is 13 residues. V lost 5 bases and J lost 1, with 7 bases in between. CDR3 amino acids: CASSDWGTDTQYF. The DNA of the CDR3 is TGTGCCAGCAGCGATTGGGGCACAGATACGCAGTATTTT.